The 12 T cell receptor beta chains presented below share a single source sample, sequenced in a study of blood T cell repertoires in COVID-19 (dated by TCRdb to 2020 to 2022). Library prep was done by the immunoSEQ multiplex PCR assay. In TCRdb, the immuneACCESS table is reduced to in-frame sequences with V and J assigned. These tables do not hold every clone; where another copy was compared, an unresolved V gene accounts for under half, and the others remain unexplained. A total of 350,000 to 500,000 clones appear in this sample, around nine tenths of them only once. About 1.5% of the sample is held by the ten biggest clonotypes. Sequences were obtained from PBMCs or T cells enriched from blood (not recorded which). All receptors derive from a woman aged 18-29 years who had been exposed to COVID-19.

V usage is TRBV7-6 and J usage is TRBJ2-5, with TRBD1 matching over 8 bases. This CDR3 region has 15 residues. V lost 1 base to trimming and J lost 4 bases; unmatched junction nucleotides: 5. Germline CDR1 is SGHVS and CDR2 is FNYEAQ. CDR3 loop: CASSLEGRGRETQYF. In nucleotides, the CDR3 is TGTGCCAGCAGCTTAGAGGGCAGGGGGCGAGAGACCCAGTACTTC.

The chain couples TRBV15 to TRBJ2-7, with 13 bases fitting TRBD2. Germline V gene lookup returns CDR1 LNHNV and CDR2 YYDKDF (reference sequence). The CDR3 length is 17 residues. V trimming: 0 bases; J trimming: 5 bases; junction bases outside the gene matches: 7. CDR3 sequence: CATSREYPGLAGHEQYF. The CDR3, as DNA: TGTGCCACCAGCAGAGAATATCCGGGACTAGCGGGACACGAGCAGTACTTC. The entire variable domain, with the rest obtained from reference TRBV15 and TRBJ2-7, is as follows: DAMVIQNPRYQVTQFGKPVTLSCSQTLNHNVMYWYQQKSSQAPKLLFHYYDKDFNNEADTPDNFQSRRPNTSFCFLDIRSPGLGDTAMYLCATSREYPGLAGHEQYFGPGTRLTVT.

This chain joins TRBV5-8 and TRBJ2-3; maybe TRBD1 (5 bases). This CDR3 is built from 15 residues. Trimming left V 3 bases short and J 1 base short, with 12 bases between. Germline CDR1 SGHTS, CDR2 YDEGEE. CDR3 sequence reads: CASSSPRRGTDTQYF. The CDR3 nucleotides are TGTGCCAGCAGCTCCCCCCGCAGGGGCACAGATACGCAGTATTTT.

CDR3 sequence: CASSEKPGGSYEQYF. CDR3 in DNA: TGTGCCAGCAGTGAAAAGCCGGGTGGCTCCTACGAGCAGTACTTC. V usage is TRBV6-1 and J usage is TRBJ2-7, with no clear D. Germline CDR1 is MNHNS and CDR2 is SASEGT. V lost 2 bases and J lost 0, with 11 bases in between. The CDR3 runs to 15 residues.

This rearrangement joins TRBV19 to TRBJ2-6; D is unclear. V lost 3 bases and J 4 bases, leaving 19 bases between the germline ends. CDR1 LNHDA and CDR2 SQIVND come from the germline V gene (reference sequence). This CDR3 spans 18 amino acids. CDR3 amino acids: CASSIASVTLVGANVLTF. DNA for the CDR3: TGTGCCAGTAGTATCGCGAGTGTTACTCTCGTGGGGGCCAACGTCCTGACTTTC.

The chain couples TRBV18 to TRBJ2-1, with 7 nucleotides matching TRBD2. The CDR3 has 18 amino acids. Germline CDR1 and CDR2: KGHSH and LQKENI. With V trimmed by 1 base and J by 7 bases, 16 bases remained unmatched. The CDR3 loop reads CASSPLSLAGEIMNEQFF. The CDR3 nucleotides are TGTGCCAGCTCACCACTTTCCTTGGCGGGAGAGATTATGAATGAGCAGTTCTTC.

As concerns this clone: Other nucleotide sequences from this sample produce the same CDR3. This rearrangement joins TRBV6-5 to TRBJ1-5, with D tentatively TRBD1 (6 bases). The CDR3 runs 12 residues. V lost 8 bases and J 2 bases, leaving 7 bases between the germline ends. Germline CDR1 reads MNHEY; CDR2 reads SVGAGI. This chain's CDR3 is CASRQGNQPQHF. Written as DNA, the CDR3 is TGTGCCAGCCGACAGGGCAATCAGCCCCAGCATTTT.

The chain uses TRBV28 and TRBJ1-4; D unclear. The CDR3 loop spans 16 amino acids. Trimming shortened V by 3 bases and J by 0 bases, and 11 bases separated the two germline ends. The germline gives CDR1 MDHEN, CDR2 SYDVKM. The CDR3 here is CASSFESSSTNEKLFF. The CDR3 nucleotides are TGTGCCAGCAGTTTCGAGAGTTCTTCAACTAATGAAAAACTGTTTTTT.

CDR3 residues: CASSQAGRLSGDGYTF. In DNA, the CDR3 is TGCGCCAGCAGCCAAGCCGGACGGCTCTCAGGGGATGGCTACACCTTC. The chain carries TRBV4-1 and TRBJ1-2, with TRBD1 as a possible D gene (6 bases). CDR3 length: 16 amino acids. Trimming took off 1 base at V and 6 bases at J, with 18 bases between the two ends. Germline CDR1 and CDR2: MGHRA and YSYEKL.

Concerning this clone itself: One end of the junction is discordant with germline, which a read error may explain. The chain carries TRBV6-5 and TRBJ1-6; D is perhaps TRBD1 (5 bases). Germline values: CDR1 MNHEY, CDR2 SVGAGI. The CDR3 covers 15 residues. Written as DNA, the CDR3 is TGTGCCAGCAGAGTGGCGGAACCGGGGGGTTCAGCCCTCCACTTT. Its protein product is CASRVAEPGGSALHF.

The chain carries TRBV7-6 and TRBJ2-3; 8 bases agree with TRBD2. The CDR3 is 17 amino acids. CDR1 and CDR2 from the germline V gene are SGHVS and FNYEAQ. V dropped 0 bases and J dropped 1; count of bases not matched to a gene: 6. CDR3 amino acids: CASSLALTGLGTDTQYF. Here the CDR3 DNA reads TGTGCCAGCAGCTTAGCGCTAACGGGACTAGGCACAGATACGCAGTATTTT.

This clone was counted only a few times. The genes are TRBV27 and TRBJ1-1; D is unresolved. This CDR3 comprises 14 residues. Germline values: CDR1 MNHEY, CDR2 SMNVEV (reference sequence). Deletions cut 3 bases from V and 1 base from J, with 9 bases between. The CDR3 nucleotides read TGTGCCAGCAGTTTGAGGGTCACGAACACTGAAGCTTTCTTT. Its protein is CASSLRVTNTEAFF.